The clone carrying this TCR beta chain was recorded a few times. Its specificity is not known. Amplification of TCR alpha and beta CDR3 regions from RNA used iRepertoire nested multiplex PCR. TCRdb used MiXCR to reprocess the multiplex PCR reads, holding one entry per CDR3 protein. This table has about 89,000 distinct CDR3 sequences, around 23% appearing once. V was pared by 0 bases and J by 5 bases, with 17 bases between. Germline V gene data show CDR1 as KGHSH and CDR2 as LQKENI. This CDR3 is built from 17 residues. The sample belongs to a study of glioma-infiltrating T cells. Whole-study findings and limits: Gliomas, especially low-grade, showed above-expected tissue-blood divergence; non-neoplastic patients showed below.

This clonotype was sampled from a human donor with low-grade glioma or glioblastoma, undergoing nonglioma brain surgery, or in good health (not recorded which). The sequencing input was glioma tissue, nonneoplastic brain tissue, or PBMCs (not recorded which). The genes are TRBV18 and TRBJ2-1; D not certain. CDR3 in amino acids: CASSPPGSGTVHNEQFF. CDR3 DNA sequence: TGTGCCAGCTCACCACCGGGTTCAGGCACTGTTCACAATGAGCAGTTCTTC.